This passage covers 21 T cell receptor beta chains from one sample sequenced in a study of blood T cell repertoires in COVID-19. Profiling relied on immunoSEQ multiplex PCR, and the TCRdb table lists in-frame clones only, not all of them. The sample holds about 190,000 clones, around 86% seen once. Sequencing used peripheral blood. The receptors were sampled from a man aged 35 to 55 with acute or convalescent COVID-19.

V gene TRBV5-1 combines with J gene TRBJ1-2, with D possibly matching TRBD1 (5 bases). V lost 4 bases, J lost 8 bases, and 24 bases lay in between. CDR3 length equals 16 residues. Germline CDR1 reads SGHRS; CDR2 reads YFSETQ. This CDR3 is CASSPLKTTALEGYTF. Here the CDR3 DNA reads TGCGCCAGCAGCCCTCTAAAAACGACAGCCCTAGAGGGCTACACCTTC.

The CDR3 loop is CASSEIVQIYGYTF. The CDR3 coding sequence is TGTGCCAGCAGTGAAATCGTCCAGATCTATGGCTACACCTTC. The J gene is TRBJ1-2, the V gene TRBV2; D uncertain. Germline CDR1 is SNHLY and CDR2 is FYNNEI. The CDR3 length is 14 residues. V was cut by 2 bases and J by 4 bases, with 11 bases left in between.

This clone was recorded only once. J is TRBJ1-5 and V is TRBV5-1, with 8 bases identical to TRBD1. CDR1 is SGHRS, CDR2 YFSETQ, per germline. The CDR3 has 15 residues. V was pared by 3 bases and J by 5 bases, with 7 bases of the junction left unmatched. The CDR3 DNA follows: TGCGCCAGCAGCTCTGGGACAGGCTATCATCAGCCCCAGCATTTT. Translating gives CASSSGTGYHQPQHF.

This sequence joins TRBV11-2 and TRBJ1-2; no definite D call. CDR1 and CDR2 (germline): SGHAT, FQNNGV. V was pared by 1 base and J by 8 bases, with 20 bases between. The CDR3 contains 16 residues. CDR3 nucleotide sequence: TGTGCCAGCAGCTTAGCCCAGATTAGCAGCGGGAACGGCTACACCTTC. It encodes CASSLAQISSGNGYTF.

The rearrangement joins TRBV7-8 to TRBJ1-3; a weak D match, TRBD1 (6 bases). The CDR3 is 16 amino acids. Germline CDR1 reads SGHVS; CDR2 reads FQNEAQ. V lost 4 bases and J 0 bases, leaving 13 bases between the germline ends. The CDR3 is CASSSNRAPSGNTIYF. DNA of the CDR3: TGTGCCAGCAGCTCGAACAGGGCACCCTCTGGAAACACCATATATTTT.

This chain joins TRBV24-1 and TRBJ1-4; D call uncertain. CDR3 size: 14 residues. V lost 2 bases, J lost 4 bases, and 7 bases lay in between. Germline-derived CDR1 and CDR2 are KGHDR and SFDVKD. CDR3 nucleotide sequence: TGTGCCACCAGTGATTCGGGGAATAATGAAAAACTGTTTTTT. The encoded protein is CATSDSGNNEKLFF.

V usage is TRBV9 and J usage is TRBJ2-1; the D is unclear. Germline assignment: CDR1 SGDLS and CDR2 YYNGEE. Trimming removed 7 bases from V and 6 bases from J, with 11 bases in between. The CDR3 is made up of 12 amino acids. CDR3 amino acids: CASGFRINEQFF. Here the CDR3 DNA reads TGTGCCAGCGGCTTTCGCATCAATGAGCAGTTCTTC.

The chain uses TRBV2 and TRBJ2-3; D may be TRBD2 (6 bases). The CDR3 consists of 13 residues. Trimming took off 7 bases at V and 2 bases at J, with 10 bases between the two ends. Germline V lookup: CDR1 SNHLY, CDR2 FYNNEI. CDR3 nucleotide sequence: TGTGCCAGCACTGGCGGGGTCACAGATACGCAGTATTTT. This encodes CASTGGVTDTQYF.

J is TRBJ1-1 and V is TRBV5-6, with no clear D. V lost 2 bases, J lost 2 bases, and 16 bases lay in between. From germline, CDR1 is SGHDT and CDR2 YYEEEE. CDR3 size: 16 residues. DNA for the CDR3: TGTGCCAGCAGCTTTGGGCCCATTAGCGTAAACACTGAAGCTTTCTTT. Amino acid sequence: CASSFGPISVNTEAFF.

The V and J genes are TRBV3-1 (or the pseudogene TRBV3-2) and TRBJ1-2, with 8 bases fitting TRBD1. The J segment lost 14 bases and the V segment lost 3 bases, leaving 8 bases of the junction unmatched. CDR3 size: 12 residues. CDR1 is LGHDT and CDR2 is YNNKEL in the germline V gene (reference sequence). CDR3 residues: CASSHLQGAGTF. CDR3 in DNA: TGTGCCAGCAGCCATCTCCAGGGGGCAGGAACCTTC.

The chain couples TRBV25-1 to TRBJ2-7; D gene uncertain. V gave up 0 bases and J gave up 1 base, with 13 bases separating them. CDR3 length equals 16 residues. Germline values: CDR1 MGHDK, CDR2 SYGVNS. Written as DNA, the CDR3 is TGTGCCAGCAGTGAATATGAGACAACAGCTTCCTACGAGCAGTACTTC. Amino acid sequence: CASSEYETTASYEQYF.

This clone was recorded a few times. The rearrangement uses TRBV4-1 and TRBJ1-5; D might be TRBD1 (6 bases). Trimming shortened V by 0 bases and J by 1 base, and 16 bases separated the two germline ends. The CDR3 length is 18 residues. Per the germline V gene, CDR1 is MGHRA and CDR2 is YSYEKL. CDR3 residues: CASSQEGPNRASNQPQHF. The CDR3 region has the DNA TGCGCCAGCAGCCAAGAGGGACCTAACAGGGCGAGCAATCAGCCCCAGCATTTT.

The rearrangement joins TRBV18 to TRBJ1-6, with TRBD1 identical over 8 bases. The CDR3 length is 15 residues. The V segment lost 3 bases and the J segment 6 bases; nucleotides outside the gene matches: 4. Germline loops: CDR1 KGHSH, CDR2 LQKENI. CDR3: CASSPNRGANSPLHF. CDR3 in DNA: TGTGCCAGCTCACCTAACAGGGGGGCTAATTCACCCCTCCACTTT.

CDR3 nucleotide sequence: TGTGCCAGCAGTCCTCCGGCGAGGGTCCAAGCTTTCTTT. Translated: CASSPPARVQAFF. The chain couples TRBV2 to TRBJ1-1; D remains unclear. Per germline, CDR1 SNHLY and CDR2 FYNNEI. Trimming pared 5 bases from V and 9 bases from J, leaving 16 bases between. There are 13 residues in the CDR3.

CDR3 in amino acids: CASSLGSAGTEAFF. The CDR3 DNA reads TGCGCCAGCAGCTTGGGATCCGCCGGCACTGAAGCTTTCTTT. The chain couples TRBV5-1 to TRBJ1-1; D is unclear. Deletions cut 0 bases from V and 4 bases from J, with 10 bases between. The CDR3 covers 14 residues. The germline V gene has CDR1 SGHRS and CDR2 YFSETQ.

The chain carries TRBV5-1 and TRBJ1-3; D is uncertain. The V gene's germline CDR1 is SGHRS and CDR2 YFSETQ. V gave up 1 base and J gave up 7 bases, with 12 bases separating them. The CDR3 contains 14 residues. CDR3 in DNA: TGCGCCAGCAGCTTGAGCGCGGGGTGGAACACCATATATTTT. It yields the protein CASSLSAGWNTIYF.

The chain joins TRBV5-1 to TRBJ1-3; unclear D gene. Germline-derived CDR1 and CDR2 are SGHRS and YFSETQ. Deletions cut 9 bases from V and 4 bases from J, with 17 bases between. This CDR3 contains 14 residues. The CDR3 region is CATRAGSGGNTIYF. The CDR3, as DNA: TGCGCCACCCGTGCGGGGTCGGGCGGAAACACCATATATTTT.

The chain recombines TRBV30 with TRBJ1-2; D call uncertain. The ends were cut back, 4 bases at V and 1 base at J, with 13 bases in the middle. The CDR3 length is 14 residues. Looked up from germline, CDR1 is GTSNPN and CDR2 is SVGIG (reference sequence). The CDR3 nucleotides read TGTGCCTGGACAGGACTAGGATTTAACTATGGCTACACCTTC. It yields the protein CAWTGLGFNYGYTF.

The chain uses TRBV12-3 or TRBV12-4 and TRBJ1-2; 7 positions agree with TRBD1. Unmatched junction bases numbered 5, after V lost 6 bases and J lost 4 bases. This CDR3 is built from 13 residues. CDR3 nucleotides: TGTGCCAGCAGGAAGACAGGGTCCTATGGCTACACCTTC. It yields the protein CASRKTGSYGYTF.

This sequence joins TRBV10-3 and TRBJ2-1, with 13 bases aligning to TRBD2. V shed 6 bases and J 9 bases; nucleotides not matched to a gene: 5. This CDR3 has 14 amino acids. Looked up from germline, CDR1 is ENHRY and CDR2 is SYGVKD. The CDR3 sequence: CAISRTSGGSEQFF. CDR3 DNA: TGTGCCATCAGCAGGACTAGCGGGGGAAGTGAGCAGTTCTTC.

The CDR3, as DNA: TGTGCCAGCAGCCCAAACAGAAGACGGGGCTATGGCTACACCTTC. It is translated as CASSPNRRRGYGYTF. The rearrangement uses TRBV21-1 and TRBJ1-2. TRBV21-1 constitutes a pseudogene. This CDR3 spans 15 amino acids.